The 10 T cell receptor beta chains presented below share a single source sample, sequenced in a study of blood T cell repertoires in COVID-19. Sequenced by immunoSEQ multiplex PCR; TCRdb stores in-frame clones only, minus some. Counted here are 250,000 to 350,000 clones, roughly 89% occurring once; the ten biggest clones make up less than 3.5%. The material sequenced was PBMCs or T cells enriched from blood (not recorded which). Every receptor here comes from a woman aged 50 to 60 who had been exposed to COVID-19.

The genes are TRBV27 and TRBJ2-7; TRBD1 matches at 9 bases. Germline V gives CDR1 MNHEY, CDR2 SMNVEV (reference sequence). V lost 5 bases and J lost 7; bases outside the gene matches: 12. The CDR3 totals 15 residues. CDR3 sequence (DNA): TGTGCCAGCAGTCCTGACTGGACAGGGGTGAGGGAGCAGTACTTC. Protein sequence: CASSPDWTGVREQYF.

The chain couples TRBV23-1 to TRBJ2-2, with 8 bases identical to TRBD1. TRBV23-1 is noted as an ORF with a role that remains uncertain. The CDR3 loop spans 20 amino acids. The J segment lost 3 bases and the V segment lost 2 bases, leaving 17 bases of the junction unmatched. In DNA, the CDR3 is TGCGCCAGCAGTCAAGGAAAAACAGGACAGGGCCTAACCTACACCGGGGAGCTGTTTTTT. This codes for CASSQGKTGQGLTYTGELFF.

This clone was recorded a few times. The chain joins TRBV4-2 to TRBJ1-2, with 7 bases fitting TRBD1. The trim removed 0 bases at V and 4 bases at J, leaving 5 bases unmatched. There are 15 residues in the CDR3. Germline values: CDR1 LGHNA, CDR2 YNFKEQ. The CDR3 here is CASSQDGQVIYGYTF. The CDR3 DNA reads TGTGCCAGCAGCCAAGACGGACAGGTGATCTATGGCTACACCTTC.

Many counts were recorded for this clone. The genes are TRBV13 and TRBJ2-5, with D tentatively TRBD2 (6 bases). Germline V gene sequence: CDR1 PRHDT, CDR2 FYEKMQ (reference sequence). The CDR3 runs to 15 residues. V lost 8 bases and J 4 bases, leaving 20 bases between the germline ends. CDR3 DNA: TGTGCCAGCTTAAGGTGGGGGGAGTCGGGAGAGACCCAGTACTTC. Translation: CASLRWGESGETQYF. Complete variable domain (other parts from reference TRBV13 and TRBJ2-5): AAGVIQSPRHLIKEKRETATLKCYPIPRHDTVYWYQQGPGQDPQFLISFYEKMQSDKGSIPDRFSAQQFSDYHSELNMSSLELGDSALYFCASLRWGESGETQYFGPGTRLLVL.

The rearrangement uses TRBV19 and TRBJ2-1, with D possibly TRBD2 on 5 matching bases. This CDR3 comprises 17 residues. Germline assignment: CDR1 LNHDA and CDR2 SQIVND (reference sequence). V lost 7 bases and J lost 3, with 22 bases in between. DNA for the CDR3: TGTGCCAGTAACCCCGCGGGTCGGGCAATCCACTACAATGAGCAGTTCTTC. It is translated as CASNPAGRAIHYNEQFF. Filled out from reference TRBV19 and TRBJ2-1, the complete variable domain reads DGGITQSPKYLFRKEGQNVTLSCEQNLNHDAMYWYRQDPGQGLRLIYYSQIVNDFQKGDIAEGYSVSREKKESFPLTVTSAQKNPTAFYLCASNPAGRAIHYNEQFFGPGTRLTVL.

The V call is TRBV28, the J call TRBJ1-2, with 7 positions matching TRBD1. J lost 7 bases, V lost 3 bases, and 5 bases had no gene match. Per germline, CDR1 MDHEN and CDR2 SYDVKM. The CDR3 runs 13 residues. The CDR3 nucleotides read TGTGCCAGCAGTTTGGGTGCAGGGGGTGGCTACACCTTC. It encodes CASSLGAGGGYTF.

V usage is TRBV6-1 and J usage is TRBJ2-3, with 12 bases aligning to TRBD1. This CDR3 has 17 amino acids. Germline values: CDR1 MNHNS, CDR2 SASEGT. After removal of 4 bases from V and 2 bases from J, the junction contained 7 bases not matched to a gene. The CDR3 protein is CASSVRDRGLTTDTQYF. The CDR3 bases are TGTGCCAGCAGTGTCCGGGACAGGGGGCTTACCACAGATACGCAGTATTTT.

In this sample, this clone turned up once. This chain links TRBV15 with TRBJ1-1; 7 positions agree with TRBD1. The CDR3 runs 14 residues. Trimming removed 3 bases from V and 1 base from J; junction bases left unmatched: 2. CDR1 is LNHNV and CDR2 is YYDKDF in the germline V gene (reference sequence). CDR3 residues: CATSSDRENTEAFF. CDR3 nucleotides: TGTGCCACCAGCAGTGACAGGGAGAACACTGAAGCTTTCTTT. The full variable domain, its missing parts supplied by reference TRBV15 and TRBJ1-1, is DAMVIQNPRYQVTQFGKPVTLSCSQTLNHNVMYWYQQKSSQAPKLLFHYYDKDFNNEADTPDNFQSRRPNTSFCFLDIRSPGLGDTAMYLCATSSDRENTEAFFGQGTRLTVV.

J is TRBJ2-7 and V is TRBV7-9, with 8 bases aligning to TRBD1. Germline V gene lookup returns CDR1 SEHNR and CDR2 FQNEAQ (reference sequence). V lost 6 bases to trimming and J lost 5 bases; unmatched junction nucleotides: 6. The CDR3 loop spans 13 amino acids. Written as DNA, the CDR3 is TGTGCCAGCAGTACCAGGGGGCTTGACGAGCAGTACTTC. This sequence encodes CASSTRGLDEQYF.

The rearrangement joins TRBV18 to TRBJ1-1; TRBD1 matches at 12 bases. V shed 2 bases and J 1 base; nucleotides not matched to a gene: 2. This CDR3 spans 16 amino acids. Germline CDR1 and CDR2: KGHSH and LQKENI. CDR3 residues: CASSPGTGGSNTEAFF. Written as DNA, the CDR3 is TGTGCCAGCTCACCAGGGACAGGGGGCTCGAACACTGAAGCTTTCTTT.